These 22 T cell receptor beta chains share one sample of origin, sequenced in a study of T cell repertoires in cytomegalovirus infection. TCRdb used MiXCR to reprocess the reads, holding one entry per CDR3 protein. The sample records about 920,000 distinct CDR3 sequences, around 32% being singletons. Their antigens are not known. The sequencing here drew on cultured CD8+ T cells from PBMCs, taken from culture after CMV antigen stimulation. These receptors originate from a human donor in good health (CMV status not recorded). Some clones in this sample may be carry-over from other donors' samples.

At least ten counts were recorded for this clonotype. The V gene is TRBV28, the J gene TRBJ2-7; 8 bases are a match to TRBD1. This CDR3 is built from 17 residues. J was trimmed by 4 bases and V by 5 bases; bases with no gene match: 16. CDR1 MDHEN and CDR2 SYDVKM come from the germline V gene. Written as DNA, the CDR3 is TGTGCCAGCAGTCCCCCCTTAGTAGGACAGGGAGGATACGAGCAGTACGTC. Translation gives CASSPPLVGQGGYEQYV.

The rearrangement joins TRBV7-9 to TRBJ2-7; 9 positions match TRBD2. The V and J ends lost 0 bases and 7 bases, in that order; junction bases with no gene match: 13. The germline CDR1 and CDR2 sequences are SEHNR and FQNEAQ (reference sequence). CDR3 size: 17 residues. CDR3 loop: CASSLALGLASEGEQYV. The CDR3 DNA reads TGTGCCAGCAGCTTAGCGCTGGGACTAGCATCAGAGGGTGAGCAGTACGTC.

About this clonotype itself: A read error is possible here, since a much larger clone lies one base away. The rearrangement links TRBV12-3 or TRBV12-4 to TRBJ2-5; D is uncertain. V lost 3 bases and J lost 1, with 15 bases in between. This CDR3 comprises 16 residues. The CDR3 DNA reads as TGTGCCAGCAGTTTGCGCCCGAGTCGCCCCCAAGAGACCCAGTACTTC. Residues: CASSLRPSRPQETQYF.

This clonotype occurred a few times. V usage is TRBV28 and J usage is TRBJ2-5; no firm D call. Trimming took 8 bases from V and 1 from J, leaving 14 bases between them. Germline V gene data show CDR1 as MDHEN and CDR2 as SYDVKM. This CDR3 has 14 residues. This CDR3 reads CASDSGFRQETQYF. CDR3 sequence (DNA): TGTGCCAGCGATTCCGGATTCCGCCAAGAGACCCAGTACTTC.

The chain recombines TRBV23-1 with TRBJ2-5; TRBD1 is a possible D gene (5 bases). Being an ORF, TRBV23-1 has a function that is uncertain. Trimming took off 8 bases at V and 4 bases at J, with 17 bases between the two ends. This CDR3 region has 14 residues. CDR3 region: CASVTLQGGETQYF. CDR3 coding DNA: TGCGCCAGCGTCACCCTCCAGGGTGGAGAGACCCAGTACTTC.

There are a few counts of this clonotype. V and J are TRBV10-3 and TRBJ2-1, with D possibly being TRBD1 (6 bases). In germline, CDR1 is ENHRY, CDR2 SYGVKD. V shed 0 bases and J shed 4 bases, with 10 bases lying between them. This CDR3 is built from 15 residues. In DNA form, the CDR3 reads TGTGCCATCAGTGAGTCGTTGAGGGGGTACAATGAGCAGTTCTTC. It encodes CAISESLRGYNEQFF.

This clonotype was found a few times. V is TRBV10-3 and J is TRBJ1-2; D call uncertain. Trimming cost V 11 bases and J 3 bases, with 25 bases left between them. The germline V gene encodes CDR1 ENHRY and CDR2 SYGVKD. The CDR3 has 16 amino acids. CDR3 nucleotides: TGTGCCCTTAGGACCGGGCTCCTTAACGGGGACTATGGCTACACCTTC. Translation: CALRTGLLNGDYGYTF.

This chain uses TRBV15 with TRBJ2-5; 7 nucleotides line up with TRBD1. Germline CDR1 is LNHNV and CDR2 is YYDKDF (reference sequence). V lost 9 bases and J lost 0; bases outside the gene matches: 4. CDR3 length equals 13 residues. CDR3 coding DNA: TGTGCCACAATCGGACAGGACCAAGAGACCCAGTACTTC. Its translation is CATIGQDQETQYF.

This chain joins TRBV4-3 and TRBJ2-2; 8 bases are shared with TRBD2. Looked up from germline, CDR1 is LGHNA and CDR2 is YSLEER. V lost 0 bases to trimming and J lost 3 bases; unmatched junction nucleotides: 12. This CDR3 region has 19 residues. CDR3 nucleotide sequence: TGCGCCAGCAGCCAAGACAGGTTGGGCGGGGGGCCGGACACCGGGGAGCTGTTTTTT. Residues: CASSQDRLGGGPDTGELFF.

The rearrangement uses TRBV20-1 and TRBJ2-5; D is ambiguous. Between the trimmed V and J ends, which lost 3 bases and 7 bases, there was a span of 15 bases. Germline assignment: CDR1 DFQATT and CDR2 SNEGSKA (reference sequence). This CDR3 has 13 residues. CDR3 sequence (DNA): TGCAGTGCTAGCGGAATAGATCTAAGGACCCAGTACTTC. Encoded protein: CSASGIDLRTQYF.

The CDR3 here is CASSGRTGYEQYF. The CDR3 DNA sequence: TGTGCCAGCAGTGGGCGGACGGGCTACGAGCAGTACTTC. V usage is TRBV2 and J usage is TRBJ2-7; unclear D gene. V was pared by 4 bases and J by 3 bases, with 10 bases between. CDR1 and CDR2 from the germline V gene are SNHLY and FYNNEI. CDR3 length: 13 residues. The full variable domain, its missing parts supplied by reference TRBV2 and TRBJ2-7, is EPEVTQTPSHQVTQMGQEVILRCVPISNHLYFYWYRQILGQKVEFLVSFYNNEISEKSEIFDDQFSVERPDGSNFTLKIRSTKLEDSAMYFCASSGRTGYEQYFGPGTRLTVT.

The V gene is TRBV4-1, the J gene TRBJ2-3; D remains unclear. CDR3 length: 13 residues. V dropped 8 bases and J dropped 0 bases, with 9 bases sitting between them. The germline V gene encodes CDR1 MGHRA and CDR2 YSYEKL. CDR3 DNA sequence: TGCGCCAGCTGGGAAGAAAGCACAGATACGCAGTATTTT. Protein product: CASWEESTDTQYF.

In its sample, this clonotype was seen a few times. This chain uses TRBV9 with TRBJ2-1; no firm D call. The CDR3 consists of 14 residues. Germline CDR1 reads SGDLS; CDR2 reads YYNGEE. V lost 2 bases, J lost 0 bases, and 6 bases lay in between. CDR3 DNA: TGTGCCAGCAGCGTCGTCCCCTCCTACAATGAGCAGTTCTTC. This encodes CASSVVPSYNEQFF.

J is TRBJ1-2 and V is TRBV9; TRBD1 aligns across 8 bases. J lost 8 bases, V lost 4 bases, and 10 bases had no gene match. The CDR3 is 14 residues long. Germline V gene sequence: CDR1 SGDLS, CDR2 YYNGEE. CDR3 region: CASSLGQERKGYTF. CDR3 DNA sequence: TGTGCCAGCAGCTTGGGACAGGAAAGGAAGGGCTACACCTTC.

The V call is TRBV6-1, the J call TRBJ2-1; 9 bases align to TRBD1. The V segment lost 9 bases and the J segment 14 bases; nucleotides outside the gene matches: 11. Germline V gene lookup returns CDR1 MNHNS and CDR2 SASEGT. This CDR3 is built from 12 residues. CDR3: CASPTTGGEEFF. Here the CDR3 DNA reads TGTGCCAGTCCAACTACAGGGGGCGAGGAGTTCTTC.

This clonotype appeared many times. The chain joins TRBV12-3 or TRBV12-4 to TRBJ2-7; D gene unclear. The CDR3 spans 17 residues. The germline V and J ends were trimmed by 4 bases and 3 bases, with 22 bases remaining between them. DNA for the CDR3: TGTGCCAGCAGTTCGCCGTCGACTGGGGAAATTTTCTACGAGCAGTACTTC. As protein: CASSSPSTGEIFYEQYF.

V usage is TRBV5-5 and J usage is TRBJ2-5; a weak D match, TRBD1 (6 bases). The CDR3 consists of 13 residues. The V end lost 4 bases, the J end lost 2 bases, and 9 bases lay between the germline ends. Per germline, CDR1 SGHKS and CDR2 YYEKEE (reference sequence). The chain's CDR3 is CASSKGQQETQYF. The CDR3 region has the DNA TGTGCCAGCAGCAAAGGACAGCAAGAGACCCAGTACTTC.

CDR3 region: CASSTRGRYDQPQHF. In DNA, the CDR3 is TGTGCCAGTAGTACCCGGGGTCGGTACGACCAGCCCCAGCATTTT. V gene TRBV19 combines with J gene TRBJ1-5; D not resolved. V dropped 4 bases and J dropped 7 bases, with 17 bases sitting between them. The germline CDR1 and CDR2 sequences are LNHDA and SQIVND (reference sequence). The CDR3 has 15 amino acids.

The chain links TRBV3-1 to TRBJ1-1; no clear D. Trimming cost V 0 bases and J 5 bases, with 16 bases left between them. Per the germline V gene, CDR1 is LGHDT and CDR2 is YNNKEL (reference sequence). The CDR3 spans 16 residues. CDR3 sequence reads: CASSQDLEGLRTEAFF. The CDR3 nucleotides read TGTGCCAGCAGCCAAGACTTGGAGGGCCTAAGGACTGAAGCTTTCTTT.

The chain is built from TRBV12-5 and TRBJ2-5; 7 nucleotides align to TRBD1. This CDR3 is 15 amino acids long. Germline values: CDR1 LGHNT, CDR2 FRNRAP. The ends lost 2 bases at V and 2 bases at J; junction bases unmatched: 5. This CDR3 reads CASGLWTGAQETQYF. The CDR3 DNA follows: TGTGCTAGTGGTTTGTGGACAGGAGCACAAGAGACCCAGTACTTC.

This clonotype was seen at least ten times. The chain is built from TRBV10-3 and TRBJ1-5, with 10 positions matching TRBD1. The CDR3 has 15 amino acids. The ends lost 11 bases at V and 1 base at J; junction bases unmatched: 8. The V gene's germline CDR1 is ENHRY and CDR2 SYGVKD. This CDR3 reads CAAGTGEKSNQPQHF. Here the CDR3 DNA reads TGTGCCGCCGGGACAGGGGAAAAAAGCAATCAGCCCCAGCATTTT.

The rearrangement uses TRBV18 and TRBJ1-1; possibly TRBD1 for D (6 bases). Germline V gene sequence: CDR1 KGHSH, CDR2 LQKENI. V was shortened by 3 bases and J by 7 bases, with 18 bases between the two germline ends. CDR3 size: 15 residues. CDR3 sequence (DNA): TGTGCCAGCTCACCTTCAGGACAGCAACTCTATGAAGCTTTCTTT. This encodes CASSPSGQQLYEAFF.